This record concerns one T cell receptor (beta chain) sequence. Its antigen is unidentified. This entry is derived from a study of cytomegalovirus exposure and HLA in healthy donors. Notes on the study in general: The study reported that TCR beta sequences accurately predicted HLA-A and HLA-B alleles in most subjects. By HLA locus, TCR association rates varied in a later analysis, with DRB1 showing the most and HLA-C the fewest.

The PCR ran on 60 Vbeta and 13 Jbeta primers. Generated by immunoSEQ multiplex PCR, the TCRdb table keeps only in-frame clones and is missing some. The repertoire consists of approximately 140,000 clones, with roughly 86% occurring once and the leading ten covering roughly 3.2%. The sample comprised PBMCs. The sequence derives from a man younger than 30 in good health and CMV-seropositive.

In nucleotides, the CDR3 is TGTGCCAGCATTCAGGGGGCGAACTATGGCTACACCTTC. It codes for CASIQGANYGYTF. The V and J genes are TRBV6-1 and TRBJ1-2; 8 nucleotides match TRBD1. CDR3 size: 13 residues. Germline CDR1 and CDR2: MNHNS and SASEGT. V dropped 7 bases and J dropped 2; count of bases not matched to a gene: 3.